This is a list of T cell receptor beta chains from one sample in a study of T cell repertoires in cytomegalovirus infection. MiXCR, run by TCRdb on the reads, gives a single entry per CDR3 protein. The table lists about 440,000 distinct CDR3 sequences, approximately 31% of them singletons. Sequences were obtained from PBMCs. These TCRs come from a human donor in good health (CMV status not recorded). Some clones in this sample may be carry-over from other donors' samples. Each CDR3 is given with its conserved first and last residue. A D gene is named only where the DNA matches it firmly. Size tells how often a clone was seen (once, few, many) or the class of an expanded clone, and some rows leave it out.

CDR3nt: TGTGCCTGGAGTTTAACATACCAAGAGACCCAGTACTTC
CDR3aa: CAWSLTYQETQYF
abundance: few
j_gene: TRBJ2-5
d_gene: NA
v_gene: TRBV30

CDR3nt: TGTGCCGGGTTGGGGGCCCCCGGGGACATTCAGTACTTC
CDR3aa: CAGLGAPGDIQYF
abundance: NA
j_gene: TRBJ2-4
d_gene: NA
v_gene: TRBV6-8

CDR3nt: TGTGCCAGCAGTTTCAACTCGGGGCCAGAGACCCAGTACTTC
CDR3aa: CASSFNSGPETQYF
abundance: NA
j_gene: TRBJ2-5
d_gene: NA
v_gene: TRBV12-3/TRBV12-4

CDR3nt: TGTGCCAGTATTCCGACGGGGAACACTGAAGCTTTCTTT
CDR3aa: CASIPTGNTEAFF
abundance: many
j_gene: TRBJ1-1
d_gene: NA
v_gene: TRBV19

CDR3nt: TGTGCCAGCAGCCCCCGGCGAGGGGCAGCGGGGGTGAAAGAGACCCAGTACTTC
CDR3aa: CASSPRRGAAGVKETQYF
abundance: NA
j_gene: TRBJ2-5
d_gene: TRBD2
v_gene: TRBV3-1

CDR3nt: TGTGCCAGCAGCCCAGGACGGGCCTTTGAAGCTTTCTTT
CDR3aa: CASSPGRAFEAFF
abundance: NA
j_gene: TRBJ1-1
d_gene: NA
v_gene: TRBV6-1

CDR3nt: TGTGCCAGCAAAGCTGGACGCGAGCAGTACTTC
CDR3aa: CASKAGREQYF
abundance: NA
j_gene: TRBJ2-7
d_gene: NA
v_gene: TRBV28

CDR3nt: TGTGCCAGCAGCTTAGGTCGTTTCGCCAGGGAAGAGACCCAGTACTTC
CDR3aa: CASSLGRFAREETQYF
abundance: NA
j_gene: TRBJ2-5
d_gene: NA
v_gene: TRBV11-2

CDR3nt: TGTGCCAGCAGCCCTCAGGACATAAGAGGCGGTGAAGCTTTCTTT
CDR3aa: CASSPQDIRGGEAFF
abundance: few
j_gene: TRBJ1-1
d_gene: NA
v_gene: TRBV12-3/TRBV12-4

CDR3nt: TGTGCCAGCGGAAGGACTAGCGGCTACTACGAGCAGTACTTC
CDR3aa: CASGRTSGYYEQYF
abundance: NA
j_gene: TRBJ2-7
d_gene: TRBD2
v_gene: TRBV12-3/TRBV12-4

CDR3nt: TGTGCCAGCAGACAAAACCGGGACAGGGGGTCTGGAAACACCATATATTTT
CDR3aa: CASRQNRDRGSGNTIYF
abundance: NA
j_gene: TRBJ1-3
d_gene: TRBD1
v_gene: TRBV7-9

CDR3nt: TGTGCCAGCAGCCTCTCCCCTAGAAATGAGCAGTTCTTC
CDR3aa: CASSLSPRNEQFF
abundance: few
j_gene: TRBJ2-1
d_gene: NA
v_gene: TRBV7-6

CDR3nt: TGTGCCAGCAGCTTACTTGTGGACGGGGACGTCCCCTACGAGCAGTACTTC
CDR3aa: CASSLLVDGDVPYEQYF
abundance: many
j_gene: TRBJ2-7
d_gene: NA
v_gene: TRBV7-8

CDR3nt: TGTGCCAGCAGAAACACAGGGATCTATGGCTACACCTTC
CDR3aa: CASRNTGIYGYTF
abundance: NA
j_gene: TRBJ1-2
d_gene: NA
v_gene: TRBV6-6

CDR3nt: TGCAGCGTTGCGGGACAGTTAATAGAGACCCAGTACTTC
CDR3aa: CSVAGQLIETQYF
abundance: few
j_gene: TRBJ2-5
d_gene: TRBD1
v_gene: TRBV29-1

CDR3nt: TGTGCCAGCAGCTTAAATCACCTCTCGGAGACCCAGTACTTC
CDR3aa: CASSLNHLSETQYF
abundance: NA
j_gene: TRBJ2-5
d_gene: NA
v_gene: TRBV11-2

CDR3nt: TGTGCCAGCAGTGAAACCATAGCGGGGGTACAAGAGACCCAGTACTTC
CDR3aa: CASSETIAGVQETQYF
abundance: NA
j_gene: TRBJ2-5
d_gene: TRBD2
v_gene: TRBV2

CDR3nt: TGTGCCAGCAGCTTAGGCGCAGGGAGCACTTCACCCCTCCACTTT
CDR3aa: CASSLGAGSTSPLHF
abundance: few
j_gene: TRBJ1-6
d_gene: NA
v_gene: TRBV7-9

CDR3nt: TGTGCCAGTAGAAGTATTGGGGGGATCGGCCTTAATTCACCCCTCCACTTT
CDR3aa: CASRSIGGIGLNSPLHF
abundance: NA
j_gene: TRBJ1-6
d_gene: NA
v_gene: TRBV19

CDR3nt: TGTGCCAGCAGCTTGAACGCGAACACCGGGGAGCTGTTTTTT
CDR3aa: CASSLNANTGELFF
abundance: NA
j_gene: TRBJ2-2
d_gene: NA
v_gene: TRBV5-6

CDR3nt: TGTGCCAGCAGCTTGAATCCACCGGGACTAGCGGGTTCCGGGGAGACCCAGTACTTC
CDR3aa: CASSLNPPGLAGSGETQYF
abundance: few
j_gene: TRBJ2-5
d_gene: TRBD2
v_gene: TRBV11-2

CDR3nt: TGTGCCAGCAGTGAATGGGACAGGGGGACCTACGAGCAGTACTTC
CDR3aa: CASSEWDRGTYEQYF
abundance: NA
j_gene: TRBJ2-7
d_gene: TRBD1
v_gene: TRBV2

CDR3nt: TGTGCCAGCACCTACGAGGGGAGGTTGGAAGATGGGAGAGCTTTCTTT
CDR3aa: CASTYEGRLEDGRAFF
abundance: NA
j_gene: TRBJ1-1
d_gene: NA
v_gene: TRBV6-6

CDR3nt: TGCAGTGCCCCGGGACTAGCGAGGAGCACAGATACGCAGTATTTT
CDR3aa: CSAPGLARSTDTQYF
abundance: NA
j_gene: TRBJ2-3
d_gene: TRBD2
v_gene: TRBV20-1

CDR3nt: TGTGCCAGCAAACAGAGAACGGGAGCCTACGAGCAGTACTTC
CDR3aa: CASKQRTGAYEQYF
abundance: NA
j_gene: TRBJ2-7
d_gene: NA
v_gene: TRBV28

CDR3nt: TGTGCCAGCAGCCCCAGAGCAACTAATGAAAAACTGTTTTTT
CDR3aa: CASSPRATNEKLFF
abundance: few
j_gene: TRBJ1-4
d_gene: NA
v_gene: TRBV7-9

CDR3nt: TGTGCCAGCAGCCCAAGGCTAGCGGACTACAATGAGCAGTTCTTC
CDR3aa: CASSPRLADYNEQFF
abundance: few
j_gene: TRBJ2-1
d_gene: TRBD2
v_gene: TRBV27

CDR3nt: TGTTCCAGCAGCCAAGGAGTGAGCTCCTACGAGCAGTACTTC
CDR3aa: CSSSQGVSSYEQYF
abundance: NA
j_gene: TRBJ2-7
d_gene: NA
v_gene: TRBV4-1

CDR3nt: TGTGCCAGCAGTGAGGAGACAGGGCGCAATCAGCCCCAGCATTTT
CDR3aa: CASSEETGRNQPQHF
abundance: NA
j_gene: TRBJ1-5
d_gene: TRBD1
v_gene: TRBV6-1

CDR3nt: TGTGCCAGCAGCGAGACCCCTAACTATGGCTACACCTTC
CDR3aa: CASSETPNYGYTF
abundance: many
j_gene: TRBJ1-2
d_gene: NA
v_gene: TRBV7-2

CDR3nt: TGTGCCAGCAGTTTTGCGGGCAAAAACATTCAGTACTTC
CDR3aa: CASSFAGKNIQYF
abundance: NA
j_gene: TRBJ2-4
d_gene: NA
v_gene: TRBV12-3/TRBV12-4

CDR3nt: TGTGCCAGCAGTTCCCAGTCTAATGAAAAACTGTTTTTT
CDR3aa: CASSSQSNEKLFF
abundance: NA
j_gene: TRBJ1-4
d_gene: NA
v_gene: TRBV27

CDR3nt: TGTGCCAGCAGGGCGCAGGACACCGGGGAGCTGTTTTTT
CDR3aa: CASRAQDTGELFF
abundance: NA
j_gene: TRBJ2-2
d_gene: NA
v_gene: TRBV7-6

CDR3nt: TGTGCCAGCAGCCAGGGGACCGTAACGGGAAACATTCAGTACTTC
CDR3aa: CASSQGTVTGNIQYF
abundance: NA
j_gene: TRBJ2-4
d_gene: NA
v_gene: TRBV7-6

CDR3nt: TGTGCCAGCAGTGACGGGACTAGCGGGGGCGACGAGCAGTACTTC
CDR3aa: CASSDGTSGGDEQYF
abundance: NA
j_gene: TRBJ2-7
d_gene: TRBD2
v_gene: TRBV6-1

CDR3nt: TGTGCCAGCAGTTCCGGGACAGGGTCATCGGACGGCTACACCTTC
CDR3aa: CASSSGTGSSDGYTF
abundance: many
j_gene: TRBJ1-2
d_gene: TRBD1
v_gene: TRBV12-3/TRBV12-4

CDR3nt: TGTGCCAGCAGTGAAGAGGCCCCCTACTCCTACGAGCAGTACTTC
CDR3aa: CASSEEAPYSYEQYF
abundance: many
j_gene: TRBJ2-7
d_gene: NA
v_gene: TRBV6-1

CDR3nt: TGTGCCAGCAGTCTCGGCAGGGGGCGGATAGGCGAGCAGTACTTC
CDR3aa: CASSLGRGRIGEQYF
abundance: NA
j_gene: TRBJ2-7
d_gene: TRBD1
v_gene: TRBV2

CDR3nt: TGTGCCAGCAAGATAAGGACAGGACTGCAAGAGACCCAGTACTTC
CDR3aa: CASKIRTGLQETQYF
abundance: NA
j_gene: TRBJ2-5
d_gene: TRBD1
v_gene: TRBV3-1

CDR3nt: TGTGCCAGCAGCGCCACGGCCGGGGAGCTGTTTTTT
CDR3aa: CASSATAGELFF
abundance: few
j_gene: TRBJ2-2
d_gene: NA
v_gene: TRBV7-6

CDR3nt: TGTGCCAGTTCCGGGACAGGGTTCAACGAGCAGTACTTC
CDR3aa: CASSGTGFNEQYF
abundance: NA
j_gene: TRBJ2-7
d_gene: TRBD1
v_gene: TRBV19

CDR3nt: TGTGCCAGCAGTGAGGCCTATAATTCACCCCTCCACTTT
CDR3aa: CASSEAYNSPLHF
abundance: NA
j_gene: TRBJ1-6
d_gene: NA
v_gene: TRBV25-1

CDR3nt: TGTGCCAGCAGTGAAGGTGGCTCTGGGGCCAACGTCCTGACTTTC
CDR3aa: CASSEGGSGANVLTF
abundance: NA
j_gene: TRBJ2-6
d_gene: NA
v_gene: TRBV6-1

CDR3nt: TGTGCCAGCAGTTACAAACCCGGGACTAGCATCTCCTACGAGCAGTACTTC
CDR3aa: CASSYKPGTSISYEQYF
abundance: many
j_gene: TRBJ2-7
d_gene: TRBD2
v_gene: TRBV6-5

CDR3nt: TGTGCCAGCAGCTCACACAAGGGGGCGAGGAATACAGATACGCAGTATTTT
CDR3aa: CASSSHKGARNTDTQYF
abundance: few
j_gene: TRBJ2-3
d_gene: TRBD1
v_gene: TRBV7-9

CDR3nt: TGTGCCAGCAGTGCCCCGGGTGGGAGCGAGCAGTACTTC
CDR3aa: CASSAPGGSEQYF
abundance: NA
j_gene: TRBJ2-7
d_gene: NA
v_gene: TRBV6-5

CDR3nt: TGTGCCAGCAGCGGCGAGGGCAGGGTGGCTTCACCCCTCCACTTT
CDR3aa: CASSGEGRVASPLHF
abundance: many
j_gene: TRBJ1-6
d_gene: NA
v_gene: TRBV7-2

CDR3nt: TGTGCCAGCAGCGTAGGGACTAGCGGGGTACAAGAGACCCAGTACTTC
CDR3aa: CASSVGTSGVQETQYF
abundance: NA
j_gene: TRBJ2-5
d_gene: TRBD2
v_gene: TRBV9

CDR3nt: TGCAGTGGTGGTCAGGGACGCGGTTCTAATTCACCCCTCCACTTT
CDR3aa: CSGGQGRGSNSPLHF
abundance: NA
j_gene: TRBJ1-6
d_gene: NA
v_gene: TRBV20-1

CDR3nt: TGCGCCAGCAGCTTGTCGGGGAAAGAGACCCAGTACTTC
CDR3aa: CASSLSGKETQYF
abundance: NA
j_gene: TRBJ2-5
d_gene: NA
v_gene: TRBV5-1

CDR3nt: TGTGCCAGTAGTATTGGCCCGGGCTCCTACGAGCAGTACTTC
CDR3aa: CASSIGPGSYEQYF
abundance: NA
j_gene: TRBJ2-7
d_gene: NA
v_gene: TRBV19

CDR3nt: TGCGCCAGCAGCCAAGATCAAACGGAAGGGGCTGGAAACACCATATATTTT
CDR3aa: CASSQDQTEGAGNTIYF
abundance: NA
j_gene: TRBJ1-3
d_gene: NA
v_gene: TRBV4-3

CDR3nt: TGTGCCAGCAGCTCAAGTTGGGTTGCTGAAGCTTTCTTT
CDR3aa: CASSSSWVAEAFF
abundance: few
j_gene: TRBJ1-1
d_gene: NA
v_gene: TRBV7-2

CDR3nt: TGTGCCAGCAGCTTGGGACTAGCGAGGAGCTCCTACAATGAGCAGTTCTTC
CDR3aa: CASSLGLARSSYNEQFF
abundance: NA
j_gene: TRBJ2-1
d_gene: TRBD2
v_gene: TRBV11-2